This T cell receptor beta chain was captured in a study of CD4 T cell repertoires in COVID-19. In the study overall: CFSE-low cells expanded 10 days with IL-2, then restimulated with other coronavirus spikes.

Sequencing was done directly on freshly isolated, uncultured memory T cells. The method was immunoSEQ multiplex PCR; TCRdb's version includes in-frame clones alone and lacks a portion of them. The data hold around 25,000 clones, with roughly 92% observed a single time. This clone appeared a single time. Its antigen remains unknown. Study-wide points: Two or all three memory subsets shared several highly expanded SARS-CoV-2-reactive clonotypes. Between about 6.5 and 26% of SARS-CoV-2 clonotypes also appeared in SARS-CoV and/or HKU1 spike cultures.

The CDR3 runs 15 residues. Per germline, CDR1 SGHAT and CDR2 FQNNGV. The germline V and J ends were trimmed by 5 bases and 2 bases, with 15 bases remaining between them. Sequenced material: circulating follicular helper CD4+ T cells (cTfh) from blood, taken before the COVID-19 pandemic. The V and J genes are TRBV11-2 and TRBJ2-5; a weak D match, TRBD2 (6 bases). The clonotype comes from a human donor who had COVID-19. The CDR3 reads CASSRSGLYQETQYF. The DNA of the CDR3 is TGTGCCAGCAGCCGAAGCGGACTATATCAAGAGACCCAGTACTTC. The full variable domain, completed using reference TRBV11-2 and TRBJ2-5, is EAGVAQSPRYKIIEKRQSVAFWCNPISGHATLYWYQQILGQGPKLLIQFQNNGVVDDSQLPKDRFSAERLKGVDSTLKIQPAKLEDSAVYLCASSRSGLYQETQYFGPGTRLLVL.